This TCR beta chain came from a study of T cell repertoires in cytomegalovirus infection. V lost 5 bases and J 1 base, leaving 14 bases between the germline ends. CDR3 size: 16 residues. Germline CDR1 reads MNHNS; CDR2 reads SASEGT. The table lists this clonotype with a few counts. Its antigen remains unidentified. TCRdb re-called the reads through MiXCR, storing one row per CDR3 protein. Of roughly 860,000 distinct CDR3 sequences listed, less than 35% are singletons. The sequence was collected from a human donor in good health (CMV status not recorded). Some clones in this sample may be carry-over from other donors' samples. The chain joins TRBV6-1 to TRBJ1-4; D perhaps matches TRBD1 (6 bases). The sample in question was cultured CD8+ T cells from PBMCs, obtained from culture after CMV antigen stimulation. CDR3 sequence (DNA): TGTGCCAGCAGTTACACCTTACAGGGAACTAATGAAAAACTGTTTTTT. Translated, it gives CASSYTLQGTNEKLFF.